Listed here is a single T cell receptor (beta chain). Its antigen is not known. This specimen belongs to a study of OX40 agonist ivuxolimab in advanced cancers. Across the whole study: Aged 23 to 79 with a mean of 60 years, they were around 83% male. General study results and limits: The study observed clonal expansion of CD4+ and CD8+ blood T cells by week 6 at 0.1 to 3.0 mg/kg.

Trimming pared 6 bases from V and 7 bases from J, leaving 15 bases between. This CDR3 has 13 residues. Germline V gene sequence: CDR1 SGHVS, CDR2 FNYEAQ. TCRdb's copy holds only in-frame clones and misses some; the assay was immunoSEQ multiplex PCR. The sample includes about 34,000 clones, roughly 80% of them seen just once. Sequencing used CD4+ or CD8+ T cells sorted from blood, obtained in a trial of the OX40 agonist ivuxolimab. This receptor was obtained from an adult with an advanced solid tumor such as melanoma, head and neck, liver or kidney cancer. The chain has TRBV7-6 and TRBJ1-2; D may be TRBD1 (6 bases). In nucleotides, the CDR3 is TGTGCCAGCAGGGAAGGAGGGGGGTTTGGCTACACCTTC. Amino acid sequence: CASREGGGFGYTF.